The rows below give T cell receptor beta chains drawn from one sample of a study of cytomegalovirus exposure and HLA in healthy donors. Assay used: immunoSEQ multiplex PCR; TCRdb lists only in-frame clones, some missing. The sample has some 120,000 clones, approximately 89% seen once. The sample comprised PBMCs. These receptors all come from a man aged 30 to 39 in good health and CMV-seronegative. Both conserved end residues are part of each CDR3. A D gene is named only where the DNA matches it firmly. Size tells how often a clone was seen (once, few, many) or the class of an expanded clone, and some rows leave it out.

d_gene	abundance	j_gene	v_gene	len	CDR3nt	CDR3aa
NA	NA	TRBJ1-5	TRBV6-1	14	TGTGCCAGCAGAAGGGACTTCCCCAATCAGCCCCAGCATTTT	CASRRDFPNQPQHF
TRBD2	NA	TRBJ2-2	TRBV28	17	TGTGCCAGCATCATAGCAGGAGCGGGGGCGAACACCGGGGAGCTGTTTTTT	CASIIAGAGANTGELFF
NA	NA	TRBJ2-5	TRBV27	13	TGTGCCAGCAGTTTATCGATCTACGAGACCCAGTACTTC	CASSLSIYETQYF
TRBD2	NA	TRBJ2-1	TRBV5-1	15	TGCGCCAGCAGCATCACTAGCGGTCCTTACAATGAGCAGTTCTTC	CASSITSGPYNEQFF
NA	NA	TRBJ2-4	TRBV6-5	15	TGTGCCAGCCCGTGGGCAGCTAAAGCCAAAAACATTCAGTACTTC	CASPWAAKAKNIQYF
NA	few	TRBJ2-7	TRBV7-7	13	TGTGCCAGCAGCCGCCGGGGGGCGGAAGAGCAGTACTTC	CASSRRGAEEQYF
NA	NA	TRBJ2-7	TRBV28	16	TGTGCCAGCAGTTTATCCCCTCCGGGGAGCTCCTACGAGCAGTACTTC	CASSLSPPGSSYEQYF
TRBD1	NA	TRBJ2-7	TRBV28	15	TGTGCCAGCATCCGAGGACAGGGGTACTCCTACGAGCAGTACTTC	CASIRGQGYSYEQYF
NA	NA	TRBJ1-5	TRBV27	17	TGTGCCAGCAGCCCACTAGTCGGGCGGCTTAGCAATCAGCCCCAGCATTTT	CASSPLVGRLSNQPQHF
NA	NA	TRBJ1-1	TRBV6-5	15	TGTGCCAGCATCCCCCCCTGGGGGGGCGGCACTGAAGCTTTCTTT	CASIPPWGGGTEAFF
NA	NA	TRBJ1-1	TRBV4-2	16	TGTGCCAGCAGCCAAGTGCTGGGGGCGCTTGGCACTGAAGCTTTCTTT	CASSQVLGALGTEAFF
TRBD1	NA	TRBJ2-1	TRBV18	17	TGTGCCAGCTCACCAGTGACAGGGGGTCTCTCCTACAATGAGCAGTTCTTC	CASSPVTGGLSYNEQFF
TRBD2	NA	TRBJ2-1	TRBV27	16	TGTGCCAGCAGTTTATGGGCCAGCGGGGGACAAAATGAGCAGTTCTTC	CASSLWASGGQNEQFF
TRBD1	NA	TRBJ2-7	TRBV27	14	TGTGCCAGCAGTTATGGGACAGGGGCGTACGAGCAGTACTTC	CASSYGTGAYEQYF
NA	NA	TRBJ1-2	TRBV7-9	16	TGTGCCAGCAGCCTCAACCAGGACAGTCTTAACTATGGCTACACCTTC	CASSLNQDSLNYGYTF
NA	NA	TRBJ1-4	TRBV6-5	14	TGTGCCAGCAGTTTGGGGCGGAAGAATGAAAAACTGTTTTTT	CASSLGRKNEKLFF
NA	NA	TRBJ1-1	TRBV6-5	13	TGTGCCACGTCAGGACATTTGAACACTGAAGCTTTCTTT	CATSGHLNTEAFF
NA	NA	TRBJ1-1	TRBV29-1	13	TGCAGCGTTTATCAGTTCATGAACACTGAAGCTTTCTTT	CSVYQFMNTEAFF
TRBD2	NA	TRBJ2-3	TRBV5-4	13	TGTGCCAGCCGGCGGGGGGGCACAGATACGCAGTATTTT	CASRRGGTDTQYF
NA	once	TRBJ1-4	TRBV6-5	14	TGTGCCAGCAGTGGGGGGGCAACTAATGAAAAACTGTTTTTT	CASSGGATNEKLFF